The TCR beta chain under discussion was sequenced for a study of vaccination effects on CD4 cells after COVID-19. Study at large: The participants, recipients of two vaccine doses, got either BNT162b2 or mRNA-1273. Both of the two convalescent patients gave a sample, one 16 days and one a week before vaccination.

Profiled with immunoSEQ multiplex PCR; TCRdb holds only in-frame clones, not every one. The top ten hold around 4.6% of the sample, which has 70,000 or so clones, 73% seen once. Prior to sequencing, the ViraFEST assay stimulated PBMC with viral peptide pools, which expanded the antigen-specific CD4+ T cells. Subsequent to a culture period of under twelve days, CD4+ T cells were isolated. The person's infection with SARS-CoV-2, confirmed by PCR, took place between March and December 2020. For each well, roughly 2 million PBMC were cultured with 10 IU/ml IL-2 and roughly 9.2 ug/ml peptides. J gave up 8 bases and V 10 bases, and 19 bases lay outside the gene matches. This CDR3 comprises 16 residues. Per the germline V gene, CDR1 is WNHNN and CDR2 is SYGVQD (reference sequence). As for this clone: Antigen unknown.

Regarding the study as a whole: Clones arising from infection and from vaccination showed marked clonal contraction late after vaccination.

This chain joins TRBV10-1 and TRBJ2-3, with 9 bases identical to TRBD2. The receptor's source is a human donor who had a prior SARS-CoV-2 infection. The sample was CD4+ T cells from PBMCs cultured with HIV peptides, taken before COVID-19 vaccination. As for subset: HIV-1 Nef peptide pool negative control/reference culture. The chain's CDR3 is CATPRASGESLVTQYF. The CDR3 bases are TGCGCCACCCCGAGGGCTAGCGGGGAATCTTTGGTTACGCAGTATTTT.